Below are 5 T cell receptor beta chains sequenced from a single sample in a study of response to subunit inactivated influenza vaccine. TCRdb reprocessed the RT-PCR reads with MiXCR, giving one entry per CDR3 protein. The data show hundreds of thousands of distinct CDR3 sequences, about 12% seen once. Sample: PBMCs from blood, taken on the day of vaccination. The receptors were gathered from a man aged 45 to 65 who received an inactivated influenza vaccine.

The V and J genes are TRBV7-2 and TRBJ2-3, with 7 bases fitting TRBD2. CDR3 size: 16 residues. V lost 7 bases to trimming and J lost 4 bases; unmatched junction nucleotides: 14. Germline values: CDR1 SGHTA, CDR2 FQGNSA. The CDR3 DNA reads as TGTGCCAGCACGCCCCTTGGCGGGAGTTTCGCAGATACGCAGTATTTT. Its protein product is CASTPLGGSFADTQYF.

This clonotype has only a few counts. V is TRBV7-2 and J is TRBJ2-5, with D perhaps TRBD1 or TRBD2 (5 bases each). Trimming left V 4 bases short and J 5 bases short, with 14 bases between. This CDR3 is 14 amino acids long. The germline V gene has CDR1 SGHTA and CDR2 FQGNSA. In DNA form, the CDR3 reads TGTGCCAGCAGCTCTGGGGGAGTGGGGGAGACCCAGTACTTC. Its translation is CASSSGGVGETQYF.

In its sample, this clonotype was seen many times. The chain links TRBV12-3 or TRBV12-4 to TRBJ2-5; 10 bases agree with TRBD2. The CDR3 has 14 residues. V was clipped by 8 bases and J by 0 bases; unmatched bases: 3. As DNA, the CDR3 is TGTGCCAGCGCCCTAGCGGGGGACCAAGAGACCCAGTACTTC. Its protein product is CASALAGDQETQYF.

The chain is built from TRBV3-1 and TRBJ2-7; 8 bases align to TRBD2. Germline V gene data show CDR1 as LGHDT and CDR2 as YNNKEL (reference sequence). The CDR3 loop spans 13 amino acids. The trim removed 5 bases at V and 10 bases at J, leaving 10 bases unmatched. This CDR3 is CASSGYVAGRQYF. The CDR3 DNA reads as TGTGCCAGCAGCGGGTACGTAGCGGGACGCCAGTACTTC.

This clonotype was observed a handful of times. The rearrangement joins TRBV6-2 or TRBV6-3 to TRBJ2-7, with 9 bases lining up with TRBD1. Looked up from germline, CDR1 is MNHEY and CDR2 is SVGEGT. This CDR3 spans 17 amino acids. V lost 4 bases to trimming and J lost 1 base; unmatched junction nucleotides: 11. The CDR3 DNA reads as TGTGCCAGCAGTTCCTCCCAGCCGGGACAGGGATCCTACGAGCAGTACTTC. Translating gives CASSSSQPGQGSYEQYF.